This record covers a single T cell receptor (beta chain). This record belongs to a study of blood T cell repertoires in COVID-19. TCRdb's copy holds only in-frame clones and misses some; the assay was immunoSEQ multiplex PCR. The data contain almost 250,000 clones, 85% to 90% of them singletons. V lost 2 bases, J lost 0 bases, and 22 bases lay in between. CDR1 and CDR2 from the germline V gene are KGHSH and LQKENI. This CDR3 is 19 amino acids long. This sequence was found in a woman between 25 and 40 years old who had recovered from COVID-19. Source material: PBMCs or T cells enriched from blood (not recorded which). The chain links TRBV18 to TRBJ1-1; D is perhaps TRBD1 (5 bases). The CDR3, as DNA: TGTGCCAGCTCACCAATGATGATAGGGGCGGCGGTAATGAACACTGAAGCTTTCTTT. Protein product: CASSPMMIGAAVMNTEAFF. Using reference TRBV18 and TRBJ1-1 for the parts outside the CDR3, the full variable domain is NAGVMQNPRHLVRRRGQEARLRCSPMKGHSHVYWYRQLPEEGLKFMVYLQKENIIDESGMPKERFSAEFPKEGPSILRIQQVVRGDSAAYFCASSPMMIGAAVMNTEAFFGQGTRLTVV.